These T cell receptor beta chains were read from a single sample in a study of blood T cell repertoires in COVID-19. Sequenced by immunoSEQ multiplex PCR; TCRdb stores in-frame clones only, minus some. In the table there are 47,000 or so clones, roughly 80% of which are singletons. Material: peripheral blood. All receptors derive from a woman aged 55-69 years with acute or convalescent COVID-19. The CDR3 runs from the conserved cysteine through the conserved F or W. Fields, in order: clone size, D gene, V gene, J gene, CDR3 protein, CDR3 DNA. A D gene is named only where the DNA matches it firmly. The listing skips clone size in some rows; elsewhere it reads once, few, many or a size class.

NA	NA	TRBV5-1	TRBJ1-1	CASSLGAGANTEAFF	TGCGCCAGCAGCTTGGGAGCAGGGGCGAACACTGAAGCTTTCTTT
NA	TRBD1	TRBV28	TRBJ1-2	CASRAKGQAYGYTF	TGTGCCAGCAGGGCTAAGGGACAGGCTTATGGCTACACCTTC
NA	NA	TRBV24-1	TRBJ1-1	CATSDPGRAEAFF	TGTGCCACCAGTGATCCAGGGAGGGCTGAAGCTTTCTTT
NA	TRBD1	TRBV5-1	TRBJ1-1	CASSLQGGTEAFF	TGCGCCAGCAGCTTGCAGGGGGGCACTGAAGCTTTCTTT
NA	TRBD1	TRBV5-1	TRBJ1-1	CASSLDRVNTEAFF	TGCGCCAGCAGCCTGGACAGGGTGAACACTGAAGCTTTCTTT
few	TRBD2	TRBV12-5	TRBJ2-1	CASGPDPGTSGRAFNEQFF	TGTGCTAGTGGGCCGGACCCCGGGACTAGCGGGAGAGCATTCAATGAGCAGTTCTTC
NA	NA	TRBV7-8	TRBJ1-5	CASSLHSRPQHF	TGTGCCAGCAGCTTACACAGTCGGCCCCAGCATTTT
NA	NA	TRBV2	TRBJ2-3	CASSEGGSYSDTQYF	TGTGCCAGCAGTGAAGGAGGCAGCTACTCCGATACGCAGTATTTT
NA	NA	TRBV11-3	TRBJ2-5	CASSDRAAGRETQYF	TGTGCCAGCAGCGACCGGGCGGCGGGGCGAGAGACCCAGTACTTC
NA	NA	TRBV4-2	TRBJ1-5	CASSQASGDRNQPQHF	TGTGCCAGCAGCCAAGCGTCAGGGGATCGCAATCAGCCCCAGCATTTT
NA	NA	TRBV5-6	TRBJ1-2	CASSLGTVDFGYTF	TGTGCCAGCAGCTTGGGGACAGTAGATTTTGGCTACACCTTC
few	NA	TRBV27	TRBJ1-4	CASSPKRTQNEKLFF	TGTGCCAGCAGCCCCAAGCGGACTCAGAATGAAAAACTGTTTTTT
NA	NA	TRBV20-1	TRBJ2-1	CSARDPLFF	TGCAGTGCTAGAGATCCTCTGTTCTTC
few	NA	TRBV11-2	TRBJ2-7	CASSPHRGRTSYEQYF	TGTGCCAGCAGCCCACACCGGGGGAGGACATCCTACGAGCAGTACTTC
NA	TRBD1	TRBV5-1	TRBJ2-3	CASSAGQGEITDTQYF	TGCGCCAGCAGCGCAGGACAGGGGGAGATTACAGATACGCAGTATTTT
NA	TRBD1	TRBV19	TRBJ1-5	CASRDLGDRDNQPQHF	TGTGCCAGTCGAGATTTGGGTGACAGGGACAATCAGCCCCAGCATTTT
NA	TRBD2	TRBV18	TRBJ2-2	CASSPSAAGATGELFF	TGTGCCAGCTCACCATCGGCAGCGGGAGCCACCGGGGAGCTGTTTTTT
NA	TRBD1	TRBV7-9	TRBJ2-7	CASSDEAGGSYEQYF	TGTGCCAGCAGCGACGAGGCAGGGGGCTCCTACGAGCAGTACTTC